The rows below give T cell receptor beta chains drawn from one sample of a study of T cell responses to AZD1222 COVID-19 vaccine. Produced via immunoSEQ multiplex PCR; TCRdb's table is partial and in-frame only. The table includes more than 95,000 clones, about 88% detected once. The specimen was peripheral blood, collected on day 0 of AZD1222 vaccination. The receptors here all came from an adult in good health. Each CDR3 is given with its conserved first and last residue. The D gene is left open where the match is weak. Some rows have no size entry. The others give once, few or many, or a class for an expanded clone.

TRBJ1-1,TRBV29-1,TRBD1,once,TGCAGCGTTGCCCCGGGACAGGGTATGAACACTGAAGCTTTCTTT,CSVAPGQGMNTEAFF
TRBJ2-1,TRBV4-2,NA,NA,TGTGCCAGCAGTGCGGGGGCTAGGACCGGGAATGGAAATGAGCAGTTCTTC,CASSAGARTGNGNEQFF
TRBJ1-1,TRBV6-5,NA,once,TGTGCCAGCAGTTCCCCCGTAATGGTTGGGGACACTGAAGCTTTCTTT,CASSSPVMVGDTEAFF
TRBJ2-2,TRBV10-3,TRBD2,NA,TGTGCCTCCGGGGGGGTAGCCGGGGAGCTGTTTTTT,CASGGVAGELFF
TRBJ1-2,TRBV6-1,NA,NA,TGTGCCAGCAGTGAAGGGTGGGGAGGCTTTGGCTACACCTTC,CASSEGWGGFGYTF
TRBJ1-1,TRBV11-2,TRBD1,NA,TGTGCCAGCAGCCCCCGACAGGGCAGGGGTGCTTTCTTT,CASSPRQGRGAFF
TRBJ2-3,TRBV6-1,NA,NA,TGTGCCAGCAGTGAAGTCGTAGACACAGATACGCAGTATTTT,CASSEVVDTDTQYF
TRBJ2-5,TRBV11-2,NA,NA,TGTGCCAGCAGCTCAAGGGTGAGGGAGACCCAGTACTTC,CASSSRVRETQYF
TRBJ2-7,TRBV11-2,NA,NA,TGTGCCAGCTCTGGCGGAGGTTACGAGCAGTACTTC,CASSGGGYEQYF
TRBJ1-2,TRBV5-1,TRBD1,medium-sized,TGCGCCAGCAGCTTTGACAGGGTTGGTTCCGGCTACACCTTC,CASSFDRVGSGYTF
TRBJ2-1,TRBV10-3,TRBD2,NA,TGTGCCATCAGTGCACCACCCACCGGGACTAGTGGGGGCTCGTACAATGAGCAGTTCTTC,CAISAPPTGTSGGSYNEQFF
TRBJ1-3,TRBV6-5,NA,NA,TGTGCCAGCAGTCTGGGGGGACCGACTGGAAACACCATATATTTT,CASSLGGPTGNTIYF
TRBJ1-1,TRBV12-3/TRBV12-4,NA,NA,TGTGCCAGCCTGAGGCAGAGATACACTGAAGCTTTCTTT,CASLRQRYTEAFF
TRBJ2-2,TRBV27,NA,NA,TGTGCCAGCAGTCTTGGGTCCGGGGAGCTGTTTTTT,CASSLGSGELFF
TRBJ2-1,TRBV7-3,NA,NA,TGTGCCAGCAGCTTACTTGGGGTCAATGAGCAGTTCTTC,CASSLLGVNEQFF
TRBJ1-1,TRBV7-9,NA,NA,TGTGCCAGCAGCCCCCGGGTAATGGGGCGCACTGAAGCTTTCTTT,CASSPRVMGRTEAFF
TRBJ2-2,TRBV6-5,TRBD2,NA,TGTGCCAGCGAGTGGGGGGGGAACACCGGGGAGCTGTTTTTT,CASEWGGNTGELFF
TRBJ1-1,TRBV5-1,TRBD1,NA,TGCGCCAGCAGCGTACAAGCTGGGACAGCCGGGAACACTGAAGCTTTCTTT,CASSVQAGTAGNTEAFF
TRBJ2-5,TRBV9,TRBD1,NA,TGTGCCAGCAGCCCGACAGGGGGCGAAGAGACCCAGTACTTC,CASSPTGGEETQYF
TRBJ2-7,TRBV3-1/TRBV3-2,NA,NA,TGTGCCAGCAGCCCACGAGGTGGAGGAAGCTACGAGCAGTACTTC,CASSPRGGGSYEQYF
TRBJ1-1,TRBV6-6,NA,NA,TGTGCCGGGAGACAGGCGGACACTGAAGCTTTCTTT,CAGRQADTEAFF
TRBJ2-5,TRBV6-5,TRBD2,NA,TGTGCCAGCAGTCGCGGGGGGCGGGAGACCCAGTACTTC,CASSRGGRETQYF
TRBJ2-2,TRBV5-1,NA,once,TGCGCCAGCAGCGGTACCCTAGGGGTGGGGGCGAACACCGGGGAGCTGTTTTTT,CASSGTLGVGANTGELFF
TRBJ1-3,TRBV4-1,NA,NA,TGCGCCAGCAGCCAAGAAAGGGGAAACGCCGACCTCTCTGGAAACACCATATATTTT,CASSQERGNADLSGNTIYF
TRBJ1-5,TRBV7-9,TRBD1,NA,TGTGCCAGCAGTAGGACAGGAGCCTCCAATCAGCCCCAGCATTTT,CASSRTGASNQPQHF
TRBJ2-2,TRBV2,TRBD1,NA,TGTGCCAGCAGTGGGGACAGGCCGGCTTGGGGGGAGCTGTTTTTT,CASSGDRPAWGELFF
TRBJ1-2,TRBV13,NA,NA,TGTGCCAGCAGCTTTGGGGATGACTATGGCTACACCTTC,CASSFGDDYGYTF